These T cell receptor beta chains were read from a single sample in a study of follicular helper T cells after annual influenza vaccination. Clones were sequenced by immunoSEQ multiplex PCR, and TCRdb holds only the in-frame ones, with some missing. Among around 8,700 clones listed, roughly 80% were seen once. The source was CXCR5+ CD38- circulating T follicular helper cells from blood, collected 7 days after influenza vaccination. These receptor sequences come from an adult who received the influenza vaccine. The CDR3 runs from the conserved cysteine through the conserved F or W. D genes are given only for firm matches. Some rows have no size entry. The others give once, few or many, or a class for an expanded clone.

len | d_gene | j_gene | abundance | v_gene | CDR3aa | CDR3nt
13 | . | TRBJ2-7 | . | TRBV7-6 | CASSQDGSYEQYF | TGTGCCAGCAGTCAGGACGGGTCCTACGAGCAGTACTTC
14 | . | TRBJ2-7 | . | TRBV5-8 | CASSFMDAGYEQYF | TGTGCCAGCAGCTTTATGGACGCCGGCTACGAGCAGTACTTC
13 | . | TRBJ1-1 | . | TRBV5-1 | CASTGTTGPEAFF | TGCGCCAGCACCGGAACAACAGGGCCTGAAGCTTTCTTT
14 | . | TRBJ1-2 | . | TRBV19 | CASSVARGNYGYTF | TGTGCCAGTAGTGTCGCCAGGGGCAACTATGGCTACACCTTC
12 | . | TRBJ1-1 | . | TRBV10-2 | CASSDHNTEAFF | TGCGCCAGCAGTGACCACAACACTGAAGCTTTCTTT
13 | TRBD1 | TRBJ1-5 | few | TRBV6-6 | CASRDRKEQPQHF | TGTGCCAGCAGGGACAGGAAAGAACAGCCCCAGCATTTT
12 | . | TRBJ2-7 | . | TRBV6-6 | CASSHPSREQYF | TGTGCCAGCAGCCACCCAAGTAGAGAGCAGTACTTC
14 | TRBD1 | TRBJ1-6 | few | TRBV6-5 | CASSYSGQGSPLHF | TGTGCCAGCAGTTACTCAGGACAGGGCTCACCCCTCCACTTT
15 | TRBD1 | TRBJ1-5 | . | TRBV7-2 | CASSEGQGTGQPQHF | TGTGCCAGCAGCGAGGGACAGGGGACCGGGCAGCCCCAGCATTTT
12 | . | TRBJ1-5 | few | TRBV28 | CASIGGVKPQHF | TGTGCGTCAATAGGGGGGGTGAAGCCCCAGCATTTT